This T cell receptor beta chain was identified in a study of blood T cell repertoires in COVID-19. The CDR3 sequence is 13 residues long. Germline V gene sequence: CDR1 SGHTA, CDR2 FQGNSA. The V gene lost 4 bases and the J gene lost 2 bases, with 6 bases spanning the gap. Clones were read by immunoSEQ multiplex PCR, and TCRdb kept only the in-frame ones, dropping some. The table has more than 300,000 clones, about 89% seen once; the top ten hold over 0.7%. The chain uses TRBV7-2 and TRBJ1-5, with a possible D match to TRBD1 (6 bases). Sequenced: PBMCs or T cells enriched from blood (not recorded which). This receptor was taken from a woman aged 40 to 50 who had been exposed to COVID-19. DNA for the CDR3: TGTGCCAGCAGCTCAGGGGGCAATCAGCCCCAGCATTTT. It is translated as CASSSGGNQPQHF.